A single sample is the source of the 31 T cell receptor beta chains below, sequenced in a study of response to subunit inactivated influenza vaccine. Using its own MiXCR run on the RT-PCR reads, TCRdb lists one record per CDR3 protein. This sample has around 850,000 distinct CDR3 sequences; 18% occur once, and the top ten carry 9.5% to 13%. The sample in question was PBMCs from blood, obtained about 5 days after vaccination. All receptors come from a man aged 50 to 59 who received an inactivated influenza vaccine.

J is TRBJ2-7 and V is TRBV6-1, with D perhaps matching TRBD1 (6 bases). There are 14 residues in the CDR3. From germline, CDR1 is MNHNS and CDR2 SASEGT. V lost 7 bases to trimming and J lost 3 bases, with 16 bases between them. The CDR3 sequence: CASKGPGTIYEQYF. The CDR3 region has the DNA TGTGCCAGCAAGGGTCCGGGGACAATCTACGAGCAGTACTTC.

This clonotype was seen more than once but under ten times. The rearrangement joins TRBV25-1 to TRBJ2-2; tentatively, D is TRBD1 (6 bases). The V and J ends lost 6 bases and 5 bases respectively, with 13 bases between them. Germline CDR1 MGHDK, CDR2 SYGVNS. The CDR3 length is 14 residues. CDR3 sequence: CASSQGTLTGELFF. The CDR3 nucleotides are TGTGCCAGCAGCCAGGGGACGCTGACCGGGGAGCTGTTTTTT.

This clonotype was seen only a few times. The chain is built from TRBV12-3 or TRBV12-4 and TRBJ2-7; 7 nucleotides line up with TRBD1. V lost 3 bases and J lost 6; bases outside the gene matches: 5. CDR3 length: 13 amino acids. This chain's CDR3 is CASSFPSGGEQYF. The CDR3 bases are TGTGCCAGCAGTTTTCCCTCAGGGGGCGAGCAGTACTTC.

This sequence joins TRBV20-1 and TRBJ1-2; possibly TRBD1 for D (6 bases). The CDR3 totals 13 residues. Looked up from germline, CDR1 is DFQATT and CDR2 is SNEGSKA (reference sequence). V was clipped by 6 bases and J by 9 bases, with 20 bases between them. The CDR3 here is CSAVDRTTWSYTF. CDR3 coding DNA: TGCAGTGCCGTGGACAGAACCACCTGGAGCTACACCTTC.

This clonotype was seen only a few times. The gene calls are TRBV20-1 and TRBJ2-5, with TRBD2 matching over 7 bases. Losses at the gene ends were 0 bases for V and 5 bases for J; bases not matched to a gene: 15. Germline CDR1 reads DFQATT; CDR2 reads SNEGSKA (reference sequence). The CDR3 length is 17 residues. In DNA, the CDR3 is TGCAGTGCTAGAGATGGGGGGGTCGGCGGGAGCCGGGAGACCCAGTACTTC. It translates to CSARDGGVGGSRETQYF.

V is TRBV4-3 and J is TRBJ2-7; 10 bases align to TRBD1. The CDR3 spans 16 residues. Germline trimming cut 3 bases from V and 7 bases from J; bases unmatched to any gene: 12. Germline V gene data show CDR1 as LGHNA and CDR2 as YSLEER. Here the CDR3 reads CASSQGPGQGQGEQYF. The CDR3 coding sequence is TGCGCCAGCAGCCAGGGACCGGGGCAGGGACAGGGGGAGCAGTACTTC.

This clonotype has ten or more counts. The V gene is TRBV10-3, the J gene TRBJ1-1, with TRBD1 identical over 7 bases. J was trimmed by 4 bases and V by 8 bases; bases with no gene match: 4. CDR1 is ENHRY and CDR2 is SYGVKD in the germline V gene. The CDR3 length is 12 residues. CDR3 bases: TGTGCCATCTCGACAGGGACCACTGAAGCTTTCTTT. As protein: CAISTGTTEAFF.

This clonotype was picked up a small number of times. The chain joins TRBV12-3 or TRBV12-4 to TRBJ2-7, with 10 bases matching TRBD2. CDR3 length: 15 residues. Trimming at V came to 6 bases and at J to 0 bases, leaving 5 bases not matched to a gene. CDR3 region: CASRGAGGASYEQYF. CDR3 in DNA: TGTGCCAGCAGGGGAGCGGGGGGGGCCTCCTACGAGCAGTACTTC.

Regarding this clonotype: The junction departs from the called germline gene at one end, perhaps through a read error. The rearrangement joins TRBV5-1 to TRBJ2-1; D unresolved. The CDR3 extends over 14 amino acids. The germline V gene has CDR1 SGHRS and CDR2 YFSETQ. The CDR3 sequence: CASSLAGSYKEQFF. CDR3 DNA: TGCGCCAGCAGCTTGGCTGGGTCCTACAAGGAGCAGTTCTTC.

This clonotype has only a few counts. The rearrangement joins TRBV5-1 to TRBJ2-4; either TRBD1 or TRBD2 may fit D (5 bases each). This CDR3 has 15 residues. The V end lost 0 bases, the J end lost 4 bases, and 11 bases lay between the germline ends. The germline gives CDR1 SGHRS, CDR2 YFSETQ. This CDR3 reads CASSLVPGPKNIQYF. Here the CDR3 DNA reads TGCGCCAGCAGCTTGGTTCCGGGGCCTAAAAACATTCAGTACTTC.

The V gene is TRBV7-2, the J gene TRBJ2-7, with D unclear. Germline V gene sequence: CDR1 SGHTA, CDR2 FQGNSA. The CDR3 is 13 residues long. The germline V and J ends were trimmed by 1 base and 4 bases, with 8 bases remaining between them. CDR3 nucleotides: TGTGCCAGCAGCTTAGACAGTGATTACGAGCAGTACTTC. Translation gives CASSLDSDYEQYF.

This clonotype appeared many times. This chain uses TRBV6-1 with TRBJ2-3; D gene unclear. This CDR3 has 14 amino acids. The V end was cut by 6 bases, the J end by 3 bases, with 13 bases between. Looked up from germline, CDR1 is MNHNS and CDR2 is SASEGT. The CDR3 sequence is CASRERTRTDTQYF. The CDR3 nucleotides read TGTGCCAGCAGAGAGCGCACCAGGACAGATACGCAGTATTTT.

The chain carries TRBV7-2 and TRBJ1-6; 7 bases fit TRBD1. The V gene end was trimmed by 2 bases and the J gene end by 4 bases; junction bases not matched to a gene: 5. Germline CDR1 is SGHTA and CDR2 is FQGNSA. This CDR3 has 16 amino acids. Written as DNA, the CDR3 is TGTGCCAGCAGCTTACGGGCAGGGGGGTATAATTCACCCCTCCACTTT. This gives the protein CASSLRAGGYNSPLHF. Variable domain in full (rest from reference TRBV7-2 and TRBJ1-6): GAGVSQSPSNKVTEKGKDVELRCDPISGHTALYWYRQSLGQGLEFLIYFQGNSAPDKSGLPSDRFSAERTGGSVSTLTIQRTQQEDSAVYLCASSLRAGGYNSPLHFGNGTRLTVT.

This clonotype was observed at least ten times. The genes are TRBV28 and TRBJ1-4; D remains ambiguous. Germline V gene data show CDR1 as MDHEN and CDR2 as SYDVKM. The V and J ends lost 7 bases and 13 bases respectively, with 19 bases between them. CDR3 size: 13 residues. The CDR3 bases are TGTGCCAGCACCCCGGTTGGGTCCGTGGGACTGTTTTTT. It specifies CASTPVGSVGLFF.

CDR3 bases: TGCGCCAGCAGCTTGGACACCCCAATAATGGAGACCCAGTACTTC. The encoded protein is CASSLDTPIMETQYF. The chain has TRBV5-1 and TRBJ2-5; D is uncertain. Germline V CDR1 and CDR2: SGHRS, YFSETQ. The CDR3 covers 15 residues. V was shortened by 0 bases and J by 5 bases, with 14 bases between the two germline ends.

This clonotype occurred many times. V usage is TRBV20-1 and J usage is TRBJ2-7; 8 nucleotides align to TRBD1. Germline V gene data show CDR1 as DFQATT and CDR2 as SNEGSKA (reference sequence). V was clipped by 5 bases and J by 4 bases; unmatched bases: 4. The CDR3 contains 12 residues. This CDR3 reads CSAAGTGYEQYF. In nucleotides, the CDR3 is TGCAGTGCTGCCGGGACAGGTTACGAGCAGTACTTC.

There are a few counts of this clonotype. The chain couples TRBV20-1 to TRBJ1-6, with a possible D match to TRBD1 (5 bases). CDR3 length: 13 residues. The ends were cut back, 6 bases at V and 7 bases at J, with 13 bases in the middle. Germline V CDR1 and CDR2: DFQATT, SNEGSKA (reference sequence). This CDR3 is CSAFRTTNSPLHF. CDR3 DNA: TGCAGTGCCTTCCGGACAACGAATTCACCCCTCCACTTT.

This clonotype was detected only a few times. CDR3 protein: CASSTRIGTNEKLFF. The CDR3, as DNA: TGTGCCAGCAGTACCCGGATCGGAACTAATGAAAAACTGTTTTTT. V is TRBV6-2 or TRBV6-3 and J is TRBJ1-4; no clear D. The CDR3 spans 15 residues. CDR1 is MNHEY, CDR2 SVGEGT, per germline. The ends were cut back, 5 bases at V and 1 base at J, with 11 bases in the middle.

This clonotype was seen only a few times. V gene TRBV7-2 combines with J gene TRBJ2-4; TRBD2 matches 14 bases. Germline CDR1 reads SGHTA; CDR2 reads FQGNSA. This CDR3 region has 15 residues. V was pared by 5 bases and J by 11 bases, with 8 bases of the junction left unmatched. The CDR3 DNA reads as TGTGCCAGCAGCCCTGGGACTAGCGGGGGCCAACTTCAGTACTTC. Its translation is CASSPGTSGGQLQYF.

The chain joins TRBV5-1 to TRBJ2-1; the D is unclear. This CDR3 has 12 amino acids. V was pared by 0 bases and J by 10 bases, with 8 bases between. Germline CDR1 reads SGHRS; CDR2 reads YFSETQ. The chain's CDR3 is CASSLAQTEQFF. In DNA form, the CDR3 reads TGCGCCAGCAGCTTGGCTCAGACGGAGCAGTTCTTC.

This sequence joins TRBV5-1 and TRBJ2-3, with D tentatively TRBD1 (6 bases). The CDR3 covers 14 residues. Trimming took off 3 bases at V and 6 bases at J, with 14 bases between the two ends. The germline V gene has CDR1 SGHRS and CDR2 YFSETQ. The CDR3 DNA reads as TGCGCCAGCAGCTCGACAGGAGAAGAGGATACGCAGTATTTT. Its protein is CASSSTGEEDTQYF.

This chain uses TRBV4-3 with TRBJ2-2; 7 bases are a match to TRBD2. The germline V gene has CDR1 LGHNA and CDR2 YSLEER. V was clipped by 0 bases and J by 5 bases; unmatched bases: 6. The length of the CDR3 is 16 residues. For the CDR3, the DNA is TGCGCCAGCAGCCAAGACGCTCGGGGGGAGACCGGGGAGCTGTTTTTT. This translates into CASSQDARGETGELFF.

At least ten counts were recorded for this clonotype. The V call is TRBV12-3 or TRBV12-4, the J call TRBJ2-1; D unresolved. V lost 8 bases, J lost 0 bases, and 5 bases lay in between. CDR3 size: 12 residues. DNA of the CDR3: TGTGCCAGCGGTTCCTCCTACAATGAGCAGTTCTTC. Its protein is CASGSSYNEQFF.

This clonotype was observed many times. The V gene is TRBV12-3 or TRBV12-4, the J gene TRBJ2-7, with D uncertain. The CDR3 length is 14 residues. Trimming cost V 1 base and J 5 bases, with 12 bases left between them. The CDR3 DNA follows: TGTGCCAGCAGTTTAGAGTTCCCATCCAACGAGCAGTACTTC. Translating gives CASSLEFPSNEQYF.

In its sample, this clonotype was seen a few times. CDR3 DNA sequence: TGTGCCAGCAGCCCGCTGTTCGAAGCTTTCTTT. Translation gives CASSPLFEAFF. The J gene is TRBJ1-1, the V gene TRBV7-9; D ambiguous. From germline, CDR1 is SEHNR and CDR2 FQNEAQ (reference sequence). With 5 bases removed from V and 8 bases from J, the gap between germline ends came to 9 bases. This CDR3 region has 11 residues.

This clonotype was seen repeatedly, ten times or more. The chain employs TRBV20-1 and TRBJ2-5; 9 bases fit TRBD2. This CDR3 has 13 residues. Germline loops: CDR1 DFQATT, CDR2 SNEGSKA (reference sequence). Trimming cost V 1 base and J 3 bases; bases outside gene matches: 0. In DNA, the CDR3 is TGCAGTGCTAGAGGACTAGCGGAAGAGACCCAGTACTTC. Protein: CSARGLAEETQYF.

This chain connects TRBV29-1 to TRBJ2-1; the match to TRBD2 covers 10 bases. Germline trimming cut 0 bases from V and 6 bases from J; bases unmatched to any gene: 5. Germline CDR1 is SQVTM and CDR2 is ANQGSEA. There are 15 residues in the CDR3. CDR3 coding DNA: TGCAGCGTTGAAGATTGGGCTAGCGGGAGCAATGAGCAGTTCTTC. Translating gives CSVEDWASGSNEQFF.

The genes are TRBV5-1 and TRBJ2-5; 10 positions agree with TRBD2. Germline values: CDR1 SGHRS, CDR2 YFSETQ. CDR3 length: 17 amino acids. With V trimmed by 0 bases and J by 1 base, 6 bases remained unmatched. CDR3 protein: CASSLASSGGGQETQYF. For the CDR3, the DNA is TGCGCCAGCAGCTTGGCCTCTAGCGGGGGTGGCCAAGAGACCCAGTACTTC.

This rearrangement joins TRBV7-2 to TRBJ2-2, with D unclear. The length of the CDR3 is 15 residues. V was clipped by 4 bases and J by 5 bases, with 14 bases between them. Germline V lookup: CDR1 SGHTA, CDR2 FQGNSA. The CDR3 bases are TGTGCCAGCAGCTATATTCGGGCACGGACCGGGGAGCTGTTTTTT. This gives the protein CASSYIRARTGELFF.

This clonotype was observed a handful of times. The chain joins TRBV20-1 to TRBJ2-7; D is uncertain. Trimming pared 2 bases from V and 6 bases from J, leaving 17 bases between. Germline V gene sequence: CDR1 DFQATT, CDR2 SNEGSKA (reference sequence). CDR3 length equals 14 residues. The CDR3 reads CSARPPNAVGEQYF. CDR3 nucleotide sequence: TGCAGTGCTAGACCACCTAACGCCGTGGGCGAGCAGTACTTC.

This clonotype was detected many times. The rearrangement joins TRBV7-2 to TRBJ1-2, with 8 nucleotides matching TRBD1. The CDR3 has 14 residues. CDR1 is SGHTA, CDR2 FQGNSA, per germline. The V and J ends lost 5 bases and 3 bases, in that order; junction bases with no gene match: 5. Here the CDR3 reads CASSLDRGDYGYTF. Written as DNA, the CDR3 is TGTGCCAGCAGCCTAGACAGGGGAGACTATGGCTACACCTTC.